This is a list of T cell receptor beta chains from one sample in a study of metastatic and nonmetastatic thyroid tumors. MiXCR was used by TCRdb to re-call the PCR reads. The sample includes tens of thousands of clones, roughly an eighth seen only once; the top ten take 11%. Sequences were obtained from blood. The receptors originated from a female donor with papillary thyroid cancer or a benign thyroid nodule (not recorded which). Some clones in this sample may be carry-over from other donors' samples. The CDR3 runs from the conserved cysteine through the conserved F or W. Fields, in order: V gene, clone size, J gene, D gene, CDR3 DNA, CDR3 protein. The D gene is left open where the match is weak. Expanded clones are given a class, and other clones once, few, many or no size at all.

>TRBV29-1|many|TRBJ2-3|TRBD1
TGCAGCGTCGAGGGACAGGGGGTCCCAGATACGCAGTATTTT
CSVEGQGVPDTQYF
>TRBV18|many|TRBJ2-2|.
TGTGCCAGCTCACCAGCCAGGTCCGGGGAGCTGTTTTTT
CASSPARSGELFF
>TRBV25-1|many|TRBJ2-2|TRBD2
TGTGCCAGCAGTCCACGATTAGGACTAGCGGGAGCGTTAAACACCGGGGAGCTGTTTTTT
CASSPRLGLAGALNTGELFF
>TRBV30|many|TRBJ1-3|.
TGTGCCTGGAGTAAGGACTCCCGGTTCTCTGGAAACACCATATATTTT
CAWSKDSRFSGNTIYF
>TRBV5-6|many|TRBJ1-1|.
TGTGCCAGCAGCTTGGCGGTCGGTAGGAACACTGAAGCTTTCTTT
CASSLAVGRNTEAFF
>TRBV18|many|TRBJ1-5|TRBD1
TGTGCCAGCTCACCTGGGACAGATCAGCCCCAGCATTTT
CASSPGTDQPQHF
>TRBV24-1|many|TRBJ2-3|.
TGTGCCACCAGTGACCTAGATACGCAGTATTTT
CATSDLDTQYF
>TRBV30|.|TRBJ2-7|.
TGTGCCTGGAGTTACGCCCGACTTTACACCTACGAGCAGTACTTC
CAWSYARLYTYEQYF
>TRBV24-1|many|TRBJ2-3|.
TGTGCCACCAGTCGGGCAGATACGCAGTATTTT
CATSRADTQYF
>TRBV7-8|.|TRBJ1-1|.
TGTGCCAGCATCTTGGCGCCGGGCCTGAACACTGAAGCTTTCTTT
CASILAPGLNTEAFF
>TRBV7-2|.|TRBJ2-7|.
TGTGCCAGCAGCCGAGAGACTAGTCGCGAGCAGTACTTC
CASSRETSREQYF
>TRBV27|many|TRBJ1-6|.
TGTGCCAGCACCCAACAGGTCGATAATTCACCCCTCCACTTT
CASTQQVDNSPLHF
>TRBV19|many|TRBJ1-2|.
TGTGCCAGTAGTATAGGGGACGGCTACACCTTC
CASSIGDGYTF
>TRBV27|few|TRBJ2-2|.
TGTGCCAGAAGTCCCAATTACACCGGGGAGCTGTTTTTT
CARSPNYTGELFF
>TRBV24-1|many|TRBJ2-1|TRBD2
TGTGCCACCAGCGGGAGGGGACTAGCGGGAGGAGGGAGCTCCTACAATGAGCAGTTCTTC
CATSGRGLAGGGSSYNEQFF
>TRBV9|many|TRBJ2-1|.
TGTGCCAGCAGCGTAGTTAACAGCCAGAATGAGCAGTTCTTC
CASSVVNSQNEQFF
>TRBV6-1|many|TRBJ2-7|.
TGTGCCAGCAGTTCAGGGTTTTACGAGCAGTACTTC
CASSSGFYEQYF
>TRBV5-1|.|TRBJ1-2|TRBD1
TGCGCCAGCAGCCCCTGGGTATCGACAGGGGGCGAAGAGCATGGCTACACCTTC
CASSPWVSTGGEEHGYTF
>TRBV18|.|TRBJ1-6|.
TGTGCCAGCTCTGGGGGTGATAATTCACCCCTCCACTTT
CASSGGDNSPLHF
>TRBV12-3/TRBV12-4|.|TRBJ2-7|.
TGTGCCATTGGGGTAACGACCTACGAGCAGTACTTC
CAIGVTTYEQYF
>TRBV2|many|TRBJ2-2|TRBD1
TGTGCCAGCAGTGAAGTCAGGGGGCTTCCCGGGGAGCTGTTTTTT
CASSEVRGLPGELFF
>TRBV28|many|TRBJ2-7|TRBD2
TGTGCCAGCACTTTGGATGGTATGCGGGAGAGGGAGCAGTACTTC
CASTLDGMREREQYF
>TRBV10-1|many|TRBJ2-5|.
TGCGCCAGCAGTGGTCCCATTTCGAGCCCGGAGACCCAGTACTTC
CASSGPISSPETQYF
>TRBV9|many|TRBJ2-7|TRBD2
TGTGCCAGCAGCGTAGGAGCGGGAGGGCCTCCTTCTCTCTACGAGCAGTACTTC
CASSVGAGGPPSLYEQYF
>TRBV7-8|.|TRBJ1-6|TRBD1
TGTGCCAGCAGCGGACCGGGACAGGACAGATCACTCCTCCACTTT
CASSGPGQDRSLLHF
>TRBV20-1|many|TRBJ2-3|TRBD2
TGCAGTGCTAGAGATGCAAGCGGGAGGGCCGCAGATACGCAGTATTTT
CSARDASGRAADTQYF
>TRBV3-1|once|TRBJ2-7|.
TGTGCCAGCAGCCCCATAGGGATTACCAGCAGCGTGGGCGAGCAGTACTTC
CASSPIGITSSVGEQYF
>TRBV10-3|many|TRBJ2-5|TRBD2
TGTGCCATCAGTGAGAGGACTAGCGGGAGAGGAGAGACCCAGTACTTC
CAISERTSGRGETQYF
>TRBV30|.|TRBJ1-2|.
TGTGCCTGGAGTCCGTTGAACAGGAACTATAGCTACACCTTC
CAWSPLNRNYSYTF
>TRBV10-3|many|TRBJ2-5|.
TGTGCCATCAGTGAGCCAGGGACATTCCAAGAGACCCAGTACTTC
CAISEPGTFQETQYF
>TRBV18|many|TRBJ2-2|.
TGTGCCAGCTCACCACTGGACAGCTACACCGGGGAGCTGTTTTTT
CASSPLDSYTGELFF
>TRBV28|.|TRBJ2-7|.
TGTGCCAACATATCAGTGGGCCGGCCCTACGAGCAGTACTTC
CANISVGRPYEQYF
>TRBV4-1|many|TRBJ2-5|.
TGCGCCAGCAGCCAAGATCAGTTAGTACAAGAGACCCAGTACTTC
CASSQDQLVQETQYF
>TRBV6-1|many|TRBJ2-3|.
TGTGCCAGCAGGGGACAAAGCACAGATACGCAGTATTTT
CASRGQSTDTQYF
>TRBV28|many|TRBJ2-3|TRBD2
TGTGCCAGCGAAACCGGGACTAGCGGCCAGGGGGATACGCAGTATTTT
CASETGTSGQGDTQYF
>TRBV29-1|few|TRBJ2-1|TRBD2
TGCAGCGTCGATACTAGCGGGCTATACAATGAGCAGTTCTTC
CSVDTSGLYNEQFF
>TRBV6-2/TRBV6-3|many|TRBJ2-3|.
TGTGCCAGCAGTTACTCCCCGGACAGCACAGATACGCAGTATTTT
CASSYSPDSTDTQYF
>TRBV7-3|many|TRBJ1-1|TRBD1
TGTGCCAGCAGCGCCGGACAGGGCACTGAAGCTTTCTTT
CASSAGQGTEAFF
>TRBV28|many|TRBJ2-1|TRBD2
TGTGCCAGCAGTTACTCCGGGACTAGCGCTGAGCAGTTCTTC
CASSYSGTSAEQFF
>TRBV7-2|many|TRBJ2-7|TRBD1
TGTGCCAGCAGCTCCAACAGGGGGCGCAGAGAGCAGTACTTC
CASSSNRGRREQYF